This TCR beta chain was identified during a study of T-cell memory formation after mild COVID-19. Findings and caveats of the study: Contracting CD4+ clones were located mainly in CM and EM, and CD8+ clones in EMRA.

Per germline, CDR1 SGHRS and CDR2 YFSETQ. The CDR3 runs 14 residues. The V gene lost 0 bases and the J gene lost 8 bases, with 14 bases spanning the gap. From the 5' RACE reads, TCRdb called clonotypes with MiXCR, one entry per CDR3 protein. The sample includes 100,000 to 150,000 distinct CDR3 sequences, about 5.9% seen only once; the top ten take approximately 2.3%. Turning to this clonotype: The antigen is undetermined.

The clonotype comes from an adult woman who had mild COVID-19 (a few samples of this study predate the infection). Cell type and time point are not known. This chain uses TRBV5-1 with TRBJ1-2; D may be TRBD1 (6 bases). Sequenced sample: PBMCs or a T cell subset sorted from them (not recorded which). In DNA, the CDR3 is TGCGCCAGCAGCTTGGATTTGTCGGGGGGCGGCTACACCTTC. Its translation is CASSLDLSGGGYTF.